Below are 32 T cell receptor beta chains sequenced from a single sample in a study of blood T cell repertoires in COVID-19. Data came from immunoSEQ multiplex PCR; TCRdb stores just in-frame clones and leaves some out. The sample yields some 190,000 clones, more than 80% seen once. The source material was peripheral blood. These receptors originate from a woman older than 75 with COVID-19, enrolled during active disease.

Points on this clone: The germline gene is not matched at one end of the junction; a read error may be the cause. V gene TRBV15 combines with J gene TRBJ1-2; TRBD1 agrees at 9 bases. Germline values: CDR1 LNHNV, CDR2 YYDKDF (reference sequence). The CDR3 contains 13 residues. The CDR3 DNA follows: TGTGCCACCAGCAGGCCCGGACAGGGGACGTTTTCCTTC. Amino acids: CATSRPGQGTFSF.

The rearrangement joins TRBV6-5 to TRBJ1-2, with 7 bases identical to TRBD1. Germline V lookup: CDR1 MNHEY, CDR2 SVGAGI. Trimming removed 0 bases from V and 0 bases from J; junction bases left unmatched: 4. CDR3 size: 16 residues. CDR3 residues: CASSYSGTEANYGYTF. The CDR3 nucleotides read TGTGCCAGCAGTTACTCAGGGACAGAAGCTAACTATGGCTACACCTTC.

The CDR3 sequence: CASRMDTGHQLYGYTF. The CDR3 nucleotides read TGTGCCAGCAGGATGGATACAGGACACCAACTCTATGGCTACACCTTC. The gene calls are TRBV6-6 and TRBJ1-2; D might be TRBD1 (5 bases). Trimming removed 6 bases from V and 4 bases from J, with 21 bases in between. The CDR3 consists of 16 residues. Germline V lookup: CDR1 MNHNY, CDR2 SVGAGI (reference sequence).

This rearrangement joins TRBV9 to TRBJ1-2; TRBD1 aligns across 8 bases. CDR1 SGDLS and CDR2 YYNGEE come from the germline V gene. The length of the CDR3 is 14 residues. The junction had 2 bases not matched to a gene; V was cut back by 0 bases and J by 4 bases. CDR3 nucleotides: TGTGCCAGCAGCGTAGAGGACAGGGCCTATGGCTACACCTTC. This codes for CASSVEDRAYGYTF.

Concerning this clone: Within the sample, other DNA sequences also encode this same CDR3. The chain carries TRBV10-3 and TRBJ2-3; D may be TRBD2 (6 bases). Germline-derived CDR1 and CDR2 are ENHRY and SYGVKD. Trimming pared 4 bases from V and 6 bases from J, leaving 11 bases between. The CDR3 has 13 residues. The CDR3 is CAISVGGADTQYF. DNA for the CDR3: TGTGCCATCAGTGTGGGCGGGGCGGATACGCAGTATTTT.

The chain has TRBV2 and TRBJ2-7; a weak D match, TRBD2 (6 bases). CDR1 SNHLY and CDR2 FYNNEI come from the germline V gene. The CDR3 runs to 13 residues. With 7 bases removed from V and 9 bases from J, the gap between germline ends came to 19 bases. CDR3 protein: CASTGLKGAGQYF. In DNA, the CDR3 is TGTGCCAGCACCGGACTAAAAGGAGCCGGGCAGTACTTC.

The chain has TRBV2 and TRBJ1-4, with TRBD1 identical over 8 bases. CDR1 is SNHLY and CDR2 is FYNNEI in the germline V gene. Trimming removed 3 bases from V and 10 bases from J; junction bases left unmatched: 7. The CDR3 length is 14 residues. CDR3 residues: CASSDGTGLRKLFF. DNA of the CDR3: TGTGCCAGCAGTGACGGGACAGGCCTAAGAAAACTGTTTTTT.

The rearrangement links TRBV10-1 to TRBJ1-2; 7 bases match TRBD1. The V and J ends lost 3 bases and 5 bases, in that order; junction bases with no gene match: 3. CDR3 length: 13 residues. Germline-derived CDR1 and CDR2 are WNHNN and SYGVQD (reference sequence). As DNA, the CDR3 is TGCGCCAGCAGTGAAGGGACAGAGTATGGCTACACCTTC. It translates to CASSEGTEYGYTF.

V gene TRBV5-1 combines with J gene TRBJ1-1; TRBD1 aligns across 10 bases. The CDR3 spans 15 residues. J lost 7 bases, V lost 4 bases, and 10 bases had no gene match. Germline V gene lookup returns CDR1 SGHRS and CDR2 YFSETQ. CDR3 bases: TGCGCCAGCAGCCTCGTCGCCGGGGACAGGGGTGAAGCTTTCTTT. As protein: CASSLVAGDRGEAFF.

The chain uses TRBV7-9 and TRBJ1-1; possible D gene TRBD1, 6 bases. Trimming left V 7 bases short and J 3 bases short, with 18 bases between. Germline values: CDR1 SEHNR, CDR2 FQNEAQ (reference sequence). The CDR3 covers 15 residues. CDR3 region: CASNLEGTTHTEAFF. The CDR3 DNA reads as TGTGCCAGCAACCTAGAGGGGACAACACACACTGAAGCTTTCTTT.

The gene calls are TRBV5-6 and TRBJ2-3; 7 nucleotides align to TRBD2. V was clipped by 2 bases and J by 1 base; unmatched bases: 7. Per the germline V gene, CDR1 is SGHDT and CDR2 is YYEEEE. This CDR3 is built from 16 residues. CDR3 loop: CASSLPSGPRTDTQYF. The CDR3 nucleotides read TGTGCCAGCAGCTTACCTAGCGGACCCCGCACAGATACGCAGTATTTT.

V usage is TRBV7-9 and J usage is TRBJ1-1, with 7 bases identical to TRBD1. V lost 3 bases to trimming and J lost 7 bases; unmatched junction nucleotides: 5. The germline V gene has CDR1 SEHNR and CDR2 FQNEAQ (reference sequence). CDR3 length: 13 residues. CDR3 amino acids: CASSLVRDSEAFF. Written as DNA, the CDR3 is TGTGCCAGCAGCTTGGTTCGGGACAGTGAAGCTTTCTTT.

This chain links TRBV7-8 with TRBJ2-7; 10 positions agree with TRBD2. CDR1 is SGHVS, CDR2 FQNEAQ, per germline. The J segment lost 4 bases and the V segment lost 1 base, leaving 16 bases of the junction unmatched. The CDR3 extends over 19 amino acids. This CDR3 reads CASSLVVVGPGLAPYEQYF. The CDR3 bases are TGTGCCAGCAGCTTAGTGGTCGTGGGACCGGGACTAGCGCCATACGAGCAGTACTTC.

Note on this clone: Other DNA sequences in the sample encode the same CDR3. The V gene is TRBV12-5, the J gene TRBJ1-1; 7 nucleotides agree with TRBD1. Germline V gene sequence: CDR1 LGHNT, CDR2 FRNRAP. V shed 5 bases, J shed 7 bases, and the junction held 16 bases outside the gene matches. The CDR3 is 16 residues long. Here the CDR3 reads CASGLTQGNSIFEAFF. In DNA form, the CDR3 reads TGTGCTAGTGGTCTCACACAGGGGAACTCTATATTTGAAGCTTTCTTT.

The chain couples TRBV5-1 to TRBJ1-1, with D possibly TRBD1 on 5 matching bases. Germline values: CDR1 SGHRS, CDR2 YFSETQ. This CDR3 is built from 15 residues. The V end lost 0 bases, the J end lost 6 bases, and 15 bases lay between the germline ends. The CDR3 reads CASSLAGRVPPEAFF. In nucleotides, the CDR3 is TGCGCCAGCAGCTTGGCCGGCAGGGTCCCCCCTGAAGCTTTCTTT.

As concerns this clone: This sample includes further DNA sequences coding for the same CDR3. The V call is TRBV5-1, the J call TRBJ2-3; 9 bases are shared with TRBD2. Trimming at V came to 7 bases and at J to 6 bases, leaving 9 bases not matched to a gene. The CDR3 loop spans 14 amino acids. The V gene's germline CDR1 is SGHRS and CDR2 YFSETQ. CDR3 amino acids: CASRIAGVRDTQYF. In DNA, the CDR3 is TGCGCCAGCCGGATAGCGGGAGTACGGGATACGCAGTATTTT.

This chain uses TRBV6-5 with TRBJ2-7, with D possibly matching TRBD1 (5 bases). The germline V gene encodes CDR1 MNHEY and CDR2 SVGAGI. CDR3 length: 11 residues. V was pared by 8 bases and J by 5 bases, with 10 bases between. CDR3 sequence: CASVRGNEQYF. CDR3 coding DNA: TGTGCCAGCGTAAGGGGTAACGAGCAGTACTTC.

This chain joins TRBV6-1 and TRBJ1-3, with D maybe TRBD1 (6 bases). V lost 2 bases and J lost 0, with 11 bases in between. Germline assignment: CDR1 MNHNS and CDR2 SASEGT. This CDR3 contains 16 residues. The CDR3 reads CASSEPGQDSGNTIYF. CDR3 sequence (DNA): TGTGCCAGCAGTGAACCGGGACAAGACTCTGGAAACACCATATATTTT.

The V and J genes are TRBV3-1 (or the pseudogene TRBV3-2) and TRBJ2-3, with D hard to call. The CDR3 consists of 12 residues. Trimming pared 6 bases from V and 6 bases from J, leaving 10 bases between. Looked up from germline, CDR1 is LGHDT and CDR2 is YNNKEL (reference sequence). CDR3 residues: CASSFLGDTQYF. The DNA of the CDR3 is TGTGCCAGCAGTTTCCTCGGGGATACGCAGTATTTT.

Of note for this clone: A read error is possible here, since a much larger clone lies one base away. The chain links TRBV5-4 to TRBJ2-5; no clear D. This CDR3 is 11 amino acids long. CDR1 is SGHNT, CDR2 YYREEE, per germline (reference sequence). Trimming took 4 bases from V and 2 from J, leaving 3 bases between them. The CDR3 nucleotides are TGTGCCAGCAGCCAACAAGAGACCCAGTACTTC. Protein sequence: CASSQQETQYF.

This chain uses TRBV28 with TRBJ1-6; the D is unclear. This CDR3 is 14 amino acids long. V was shortened by 6 bases and J by 3 bases, with 9 bases between the two germline ends. Germline CDR1 and CDR2: MDHEN and SYDVKM. CDR3 sequence (DNA): TGTGCCAGCAGCCCCGGGGTCTATAATTCACCCCTCCACTTT. This encodes CASSPGVYNSPLHF.

In this sample, this clone turned up a few times. The J gene is TRBJ2-1, the V gene TRBV5-4; 11 nucleotides line up with TRBD2. The CDR3 extends over 18 amino acids. The germline V gene encodes CDR1 SGHNT and CDR2 YYREEE (reference sequence). Trimming at V came to 0 bases and at J to 2 bases, leaving 7 bases not matched to a gene. In nucleotides, the CDR3 is TGTGCCAGCAGCTTGGCCGTACTAGCGGGAGAGGCCTACAATGAGCAGTTCTTC. Translation: CASSLAVLAGEAYNEQFF.

The chain employs TRBV4-1 and TRBJ2-2; the match to TRBD2 covers 11 bases. Unmatched junction bases numbered 7, after V lost 5 bases and J lost 5 bases. The germline gives CDR1 MGHRA, CDR2 YSYEKL. The CDR3 is 16 amino acids. The CDR3 here is CASSYSGGARTGELFF. In DNA, the CDR3 is TGCGCCAGCAGCTATAGCGGGGGGGCCAGAACCGGGGAGCTGTTTTTT.

This clone appeared once. This chain uses TRBV5-1 with TRBJ1-6; D gene uncertain. CDR3 length: 14 residues. CDR1 SGHRS and CDR2 YFSETQ come from the germline V gene. With 4 bases removed from V and 7 bases from J, the gap between germline ends came to 12 bases. CDR3 amino acids: CASSDDTDNSPLHF. The DNA of the CDR3 is TGCGCCAGCAGCGACGACACAGACAATTCACCCCTCCACTTT.

With respect to this clone: Other DNA sequences within the sample encode an identical CDR3. The chain joins TRBV5-1 to TRBJ2-5, with 9 nucleotides matching TRBD2. Per germline, CDR1 SGHRS and CDR2 YFSETQ. Trimming at V came to 5 bases and at J to 1 base, leaving 3 bases not matched to a gene. The CDR3 has 14 amino acids. Here the CDR3 reads CASSLAGAQETQYF. DNA of the CDR3: TGCGCCAGCAGTTTAGCGGGGGCCCAAGAGACCCAGTACTTC. Full variable domain (remainder filled in from reference TRBV5-1 and TRBJ2-5): KAGVTQTPRYLIKTRGQQVTLSCSPISGHRSVSWYQQTPGQGLQFLFEYFSETQRNKGNFPGRFSGRQFSNSRSEMNVSTLELGDSALYLCASSLAGAQETQYFGPGTRLLVL.

The V call is TRBV6-5, the J call TRBJ2-2; 7 bases are a match to TRBD1. The CDR3 runs to 15 residues. The J segment lost 1 base and the V segment lost 4 bases, leaving 3 bases of the junction unmatched. Per the germline V gene, CDR1 is MNHEY and CDR2 is SVGAGI. CDR3 in amino acids: CASSWTGENTGELFF. The CDR3 coding sequence is TGTGCCAGCAGTTGGACAGGCGAGAACACCGGGGAGCTGTTTTTT.

The V call is TRBV5-8, the J call TRBJ2-3, with 9 nucleotides matching TRBD2. Per the germline V gene, CDR1 is SGHTS and CDR2 is YDEGEE. V lost 0 bases, J lost 2 bases, and 4 bases stayed unmatched. The CDR3 extends over 16 amino acids. This CDR3 reads CASSLGSSGNTDTQYF. As DNA, the CDR3 is TGTGCCAGCAGCTTGGGGTCTAGCGGGAACACAGATACGCAGTATTTT.

This chain joins TRBV5-1 and TRBJ2-7; D is undetermined. Per the germline V gene, CDR1 is SGHRS and CDR2 is YFSETQ. The CDR3 has 13 amino acids. Trimming took 0 bases from V and 2 from J, leaving 6 bases between them. CDR3 sequence reads: CASSLGSTYEQYF. Written as DNA, the CDR3 is TGCGCCAGCAGCTTGGGTTCCACCTACGAGCAGTACTTC.

CDR3 sequence: CASALWRDNEQFF. DNA for the CDR3: TGTGCCAGCGCGCTATGGCGGGACAATGAGCAGTTCTTC. The rearrangement joins TRBV12-3 or TRBV12-4 to TRBJ2-1; tentatively, D is TRBD2 (5 bases). The CDR3 has 13 residues. V was pared by 8 bases and J by 5 bases, with 13 bases between.

This clone was recorded a few times. The rearrangement joins TRBV2 to TRBJ1-2; no reliable D call. Germline values: CDR1 SNHLY, CDR2 FYNNEI. V was trimmed by 7 bases and J by 6 bases, leaving 18 bases between them. The CDR3 spans 14 residues. The CDR3 DNA is TGTGCCAGCACCTCGGTTGGAGGCGTCGATGGCTACACCTTC. Amino acid sequence: CASTSVGGVDGYTF.

This clone was seen a single time. The genes are TRBV6-5 and TRBJ1-1; D is perhaps TRBD1 (5 bases). The germline CDR1 and CDR2 sequences are MNHEY and SVGAGI. V lost 6 bases to trimming and J lost 3 bases, with 8 bases between them. CDR3 size: 12 residues. The CDR3 sequence is CASRNRHTEAFF. The CDR3, as DNA: TGTGCCAGCAGAAACAGGCACACTGAAGCTTTCTTT.

The chain has TRBV5-1 and TRBJ1-1; D unresolved. CDR1 SGHRS and CDR2 YFSETQ come from the germline V gene. V was clipped by 2 bases and J by 5 bases, with 7 bases between them. The CDR3 is 12 residues long. Here the CDR3 reads CASSLTRTEAFF. The CDR3 DNA sequence: TGCGCCAGCAGCTTAACCAGGACTGAAGCTTTCTTT. Variable domain in full (rest from reference TRBV5-1 and TRBJ1-1): KAGVTQTPRYLIKTRGQQVTLSCSPISGHRSVSWYQQTPGQGLQFLFEYFSETQRNKGNFPGRFSGRQFSNSRSEMNVSTLELGDSALYLCASSLTRTEAFFGQGTRLTVV.